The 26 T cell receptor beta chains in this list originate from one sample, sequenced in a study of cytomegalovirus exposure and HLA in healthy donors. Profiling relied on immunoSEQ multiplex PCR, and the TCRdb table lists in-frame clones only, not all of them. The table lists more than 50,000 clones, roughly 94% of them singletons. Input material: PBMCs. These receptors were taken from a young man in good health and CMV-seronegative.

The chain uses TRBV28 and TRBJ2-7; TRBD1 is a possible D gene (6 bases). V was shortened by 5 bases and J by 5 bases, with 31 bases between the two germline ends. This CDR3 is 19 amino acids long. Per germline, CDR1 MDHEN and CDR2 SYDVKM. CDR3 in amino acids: CASSPTPLMVQGSNDEQYF. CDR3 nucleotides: TGTGCCAGCAGTCCTACCCCTCTTATGGTGCAGGGGTCGAACGACGAGCAGTACTTC.

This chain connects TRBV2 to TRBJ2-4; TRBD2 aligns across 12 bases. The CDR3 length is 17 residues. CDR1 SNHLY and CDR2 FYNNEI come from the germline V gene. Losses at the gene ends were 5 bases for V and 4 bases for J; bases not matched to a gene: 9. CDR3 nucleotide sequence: TGTGCCAGCAGTTACCGCGCTAGCGGGAGGGTTAAAAACATTCAGTACTTC. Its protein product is CASSYRASGRVKNIQYF.

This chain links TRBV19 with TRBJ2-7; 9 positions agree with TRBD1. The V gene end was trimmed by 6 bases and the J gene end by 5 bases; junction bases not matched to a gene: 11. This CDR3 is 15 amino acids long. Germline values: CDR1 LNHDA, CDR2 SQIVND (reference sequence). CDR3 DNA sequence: TGTGCCAGTAGCAAGGGGACAGGGATCCTCCACGAGCAGTACTTC. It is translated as CASSKGTGILHEQYF. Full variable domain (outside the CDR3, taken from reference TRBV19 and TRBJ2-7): DGGITQSPKYLFRKEGQNVTLSCEQNLNHDAMYWYRQDPGQGLRLIYYSQIVNDFQKGDIAEGYSVSREKKESFPLTVTSAQKNPTAFYLCASSKGTGILHEQYFGPGTRLTVT.

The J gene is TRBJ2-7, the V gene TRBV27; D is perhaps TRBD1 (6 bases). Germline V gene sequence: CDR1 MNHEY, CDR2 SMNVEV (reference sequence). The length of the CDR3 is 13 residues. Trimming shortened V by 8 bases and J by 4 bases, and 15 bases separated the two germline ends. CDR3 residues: CASGDTVLYEQYF. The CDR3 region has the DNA TGTGCCAGCGGGGACACGGTTCTTTACGAGCAGTACTTC.

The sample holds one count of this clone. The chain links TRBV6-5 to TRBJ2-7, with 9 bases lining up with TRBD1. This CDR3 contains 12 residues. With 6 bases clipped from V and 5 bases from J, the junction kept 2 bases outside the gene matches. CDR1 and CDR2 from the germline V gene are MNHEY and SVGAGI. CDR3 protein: CASSRTGDEQYF. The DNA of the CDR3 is TGTGCCAGCAGCCGGACAGGGGACGAGCAGTACTTC.

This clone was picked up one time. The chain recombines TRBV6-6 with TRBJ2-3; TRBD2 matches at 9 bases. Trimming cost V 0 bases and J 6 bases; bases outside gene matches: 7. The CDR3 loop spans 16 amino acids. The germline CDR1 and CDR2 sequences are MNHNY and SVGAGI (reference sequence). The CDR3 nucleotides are TGTGCCAGCAGTTACTCGCGGGAGGGCCACGGGGATACGCAGTATTTT. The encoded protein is CASSYSREGHGDTQYF.

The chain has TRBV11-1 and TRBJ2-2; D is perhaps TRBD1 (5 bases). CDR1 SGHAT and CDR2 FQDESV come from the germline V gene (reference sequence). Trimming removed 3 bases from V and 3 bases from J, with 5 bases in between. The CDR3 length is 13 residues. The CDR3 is CASSLTDTGELFF. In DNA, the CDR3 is TGTGCCAGCAGCTTGACAGACACCGGGGAGCTGTTTTTT.

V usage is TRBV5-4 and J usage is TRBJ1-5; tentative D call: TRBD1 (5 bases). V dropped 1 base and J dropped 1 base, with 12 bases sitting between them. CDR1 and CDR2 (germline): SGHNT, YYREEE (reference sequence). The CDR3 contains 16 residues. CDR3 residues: CASSLPRERSNQPQHF. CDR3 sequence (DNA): TGTGCCAGCAGCTTGCCCAGGGAAAGGAGCAATCAGCCCCAGCATTTT. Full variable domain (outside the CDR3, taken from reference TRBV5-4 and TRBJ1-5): ETGVTQSPTHLIKTRGQQVTLRCSSQSGHNTVSWYQQALGQGPQFIFQYYREEENGRGNFPPRFSGLQFPNYSSELNVNALELDDSALYLCASSLPRERSNQPQHFGDGTRLSIL.

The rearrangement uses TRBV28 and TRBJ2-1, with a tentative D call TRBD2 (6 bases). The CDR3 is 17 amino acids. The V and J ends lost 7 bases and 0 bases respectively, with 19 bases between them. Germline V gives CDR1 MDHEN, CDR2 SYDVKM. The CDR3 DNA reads TGTGCCAGCAACACTCTAGGGACTCGAAGCTCCTACAATGAGCAGTTCTTC. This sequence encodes CASNTLGTRSSYNEQFF.

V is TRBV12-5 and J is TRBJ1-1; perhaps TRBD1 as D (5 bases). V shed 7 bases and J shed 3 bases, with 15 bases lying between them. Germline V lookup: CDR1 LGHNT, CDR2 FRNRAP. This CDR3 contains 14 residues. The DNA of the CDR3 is TGTGCTAGTGCCCCCCAGGGTGGGGACACTGAAGCTTTCTTT. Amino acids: CASAPQGGDTEAFF.

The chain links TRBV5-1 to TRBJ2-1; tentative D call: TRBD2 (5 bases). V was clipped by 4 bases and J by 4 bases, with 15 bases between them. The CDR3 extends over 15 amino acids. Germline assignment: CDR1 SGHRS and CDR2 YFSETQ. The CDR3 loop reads CASSPTPGGYNEQFF. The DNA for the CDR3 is TGCGCCAGCAGCCCTACTCCCGGAGGTTACAATGAGCAGTTCTTC.

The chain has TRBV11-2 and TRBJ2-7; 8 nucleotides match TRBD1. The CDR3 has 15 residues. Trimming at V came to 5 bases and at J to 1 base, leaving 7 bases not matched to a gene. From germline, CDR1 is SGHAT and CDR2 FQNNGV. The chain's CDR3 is CASSGTDRGSYEQYF. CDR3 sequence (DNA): TGTGCCAGCAGCGGAACCGACAGGGGATCCTACGAGCAGTACTTC.

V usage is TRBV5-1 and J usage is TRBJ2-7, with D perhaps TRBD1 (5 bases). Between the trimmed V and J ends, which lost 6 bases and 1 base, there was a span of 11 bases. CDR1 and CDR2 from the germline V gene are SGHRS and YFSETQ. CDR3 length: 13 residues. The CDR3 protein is CASNLDSSYEQYF. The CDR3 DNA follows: TGCGCCAGCAACCTTGACAGTTCCTACGAGCAGTACTTC.

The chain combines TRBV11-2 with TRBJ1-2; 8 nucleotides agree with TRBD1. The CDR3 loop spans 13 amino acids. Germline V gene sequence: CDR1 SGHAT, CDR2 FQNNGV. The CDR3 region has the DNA TGTACAACCCGGACAGGGACAAACTATGGCTACACCTTC. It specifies CTTRTGTNYGYTF.

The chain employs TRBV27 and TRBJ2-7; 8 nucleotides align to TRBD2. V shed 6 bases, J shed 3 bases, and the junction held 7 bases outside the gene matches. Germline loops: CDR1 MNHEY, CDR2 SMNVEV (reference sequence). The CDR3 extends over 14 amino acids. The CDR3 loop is CASRPGGVHYEQYF. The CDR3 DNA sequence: TGTGCCAGCAGACCCGGGGGGGTTCACTACGAGCAGTACTTC.

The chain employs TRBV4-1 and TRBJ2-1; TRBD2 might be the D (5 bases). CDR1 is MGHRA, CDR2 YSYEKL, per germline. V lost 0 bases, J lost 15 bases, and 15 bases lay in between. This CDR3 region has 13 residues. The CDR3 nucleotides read TGCGCCAGCAGCCAAGAGCCGGGGATGAGCAGGTTCTTC. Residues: CASSQEPGMSRFF.

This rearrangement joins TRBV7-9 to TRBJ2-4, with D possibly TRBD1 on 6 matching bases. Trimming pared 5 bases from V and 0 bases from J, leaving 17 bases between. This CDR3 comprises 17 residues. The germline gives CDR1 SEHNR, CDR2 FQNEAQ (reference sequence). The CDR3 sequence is CASSPGQNDLAKNIQYF. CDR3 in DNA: TGTGCCAGCAGCCCCGGACAGAACGATTTAGCCAAAAACATTCAGTACTTC.

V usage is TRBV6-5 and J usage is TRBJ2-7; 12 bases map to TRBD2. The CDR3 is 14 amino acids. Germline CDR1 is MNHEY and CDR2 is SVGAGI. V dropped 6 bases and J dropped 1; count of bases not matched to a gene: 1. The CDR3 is CASSGLAGSYEQYF. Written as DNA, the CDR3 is TGTGCCAGCAGCGGACTAGCGGGATCCTACGAGCAGTACTTC.

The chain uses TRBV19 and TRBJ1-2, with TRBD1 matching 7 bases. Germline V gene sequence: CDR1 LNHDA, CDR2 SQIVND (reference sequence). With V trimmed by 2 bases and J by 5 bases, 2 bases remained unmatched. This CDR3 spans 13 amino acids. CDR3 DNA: TGTGCCAGTAGTATAAGCAGGGGGTATGGCTACACCTTC. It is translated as CASSISRGYGYTF.

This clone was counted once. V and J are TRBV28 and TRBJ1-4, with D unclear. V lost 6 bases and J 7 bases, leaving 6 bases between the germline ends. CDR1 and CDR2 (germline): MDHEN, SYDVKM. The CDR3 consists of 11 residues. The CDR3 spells CASRSREKLFF. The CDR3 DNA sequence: TGTGCCAGCAGGTCCCGTGAAAAACTGTTTTTT.

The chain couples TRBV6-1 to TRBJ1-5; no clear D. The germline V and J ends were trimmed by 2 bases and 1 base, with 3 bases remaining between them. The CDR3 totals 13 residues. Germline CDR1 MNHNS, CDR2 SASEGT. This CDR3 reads CASSEQSNQPQHF. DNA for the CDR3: TGTGCCAGCAGTGAACAGAGCAATCAGCCCCAGCATTTT.

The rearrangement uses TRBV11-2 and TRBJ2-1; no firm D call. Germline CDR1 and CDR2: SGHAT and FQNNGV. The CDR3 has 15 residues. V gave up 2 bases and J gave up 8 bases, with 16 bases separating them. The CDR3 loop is CASSLSPTSRDEQFF. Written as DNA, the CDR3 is TGTGCCAGCAGCTTAAGCCCCACCAGCCGGGATGAGCAGTTCTTC.

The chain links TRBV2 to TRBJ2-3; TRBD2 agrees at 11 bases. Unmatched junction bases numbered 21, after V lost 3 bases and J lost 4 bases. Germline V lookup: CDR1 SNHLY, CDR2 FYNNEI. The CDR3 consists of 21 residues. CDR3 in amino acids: CASSDFGTAVAGGPVADTQYF. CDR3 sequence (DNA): TGTGCCAGCAGTGATTTTGGGACCGCAGTAGCGGGAGGGCCTGTCGCAGATACGCAGTATTTT.

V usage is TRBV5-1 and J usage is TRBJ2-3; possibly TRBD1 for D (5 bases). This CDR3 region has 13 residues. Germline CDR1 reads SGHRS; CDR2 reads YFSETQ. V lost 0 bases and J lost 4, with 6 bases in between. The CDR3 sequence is CASSLDRSDTQYF. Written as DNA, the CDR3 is TGCGCCAGCAGCTTGGACAGGTCAGATACGCAGTATTTT.

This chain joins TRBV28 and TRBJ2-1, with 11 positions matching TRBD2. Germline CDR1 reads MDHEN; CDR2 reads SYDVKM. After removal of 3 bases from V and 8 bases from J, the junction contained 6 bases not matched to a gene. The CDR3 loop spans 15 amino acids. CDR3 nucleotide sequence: TGTGCCAGCAGTTTGGCACTAGCGGGAGAGGATGAGCAGTTCTTC. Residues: CASSLALAGEDEQFF.

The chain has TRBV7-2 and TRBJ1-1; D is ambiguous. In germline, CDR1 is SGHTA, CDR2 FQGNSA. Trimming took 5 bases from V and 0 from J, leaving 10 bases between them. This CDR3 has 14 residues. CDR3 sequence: CASSARSMNTEAFF. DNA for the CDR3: TGTGCCAGCAGCGCCAGGTCCATGAACACTGAAGCTTTCTTT.